This is a list of T cell receptor beta chains from one sample in a study of blood T cell repertoires in COVID-19. Clones were sequenced by immunoSEQ multiplex PCR, and TCRdb holds only the in-frame ones, with some missing. This table holds 60,000 to 70,000 clones, roughly 85% found once. Sequences were obtained from peripheral blood. All receptors come from a man aged 50 to 59 with acute or convalescent COVID-19. CDR3s include the opening cysteine and the closing phenylalanine or tryptophan. The order of the fields is V gene, clone size, D gene, J gene, CDR3 protein, CDR3 DNA. The D gene is left open where the match is weak. Rows may omit the clone size; those that give it use once, few, many or a size class.

>TRBV3-1/TRBV3-2|NA|NA|TRBJ1-5
CASSQGGGFYSNQPQHF
TGTGCCAGCAGCCAAGGCGGGGGCTTTTATAGCAATCAGCCCCAGCATTTT
>TRBV10-2|NA|NA|TRBJ2-4
CASSESGWGQAKNIQYF
TGCGCCAGCAGTGAGTCGGGTTGGGGACAAGCCAAAAACATTCAGTACTTC
>TRBV7-8|NA|NA|TRBJ2-1
CASSLTGNRLDEQFF
TGTGCCAGCAGCTTAACAGGGAACCGGTTAGATGAGCAGTTCTTC
>TRBV3-1/TRBV3-2|NA|NA|TRBJ1-2
CASSQRGTVRGGYTF
TGTGCCAGCAGCCAGAGAGGAACGGTGCGGGGCGGCTACACCTTC
>TRBV7-9|NA|TRBD2|TRBJ2-3
CASSLPILAGGEDTQYF
TGTGCCAGCAGCTTACCCATACTAGCGGGGGGCGAAGATACGCAGTATTTT
>TRBV11-2|NA|NA|TRBJ1-2
CASSLDTGRYGYTF
TGTGCCAGCAGCTTAGATACAGGGCGGTATGGCTACACCTTC
>TRBV18|NA|TRBD2|TRBJ2-7
CASSPDPRAGEQYF
TGTGCCAGCTCACCAGACCCACGAGCGGGGGAGCAGTACTTC
>TRBV20-1|NA|TRBD2|TRBJ2-3
CSASARGGASTDTQYF
TGCAGTGCTAGTGCCCGGGGGGGGGCTAGCACAGATACGCAGTATTTT
>TRBV6-2/TRBV6-3|once|NA|TRBJ2-1
CASSLRGGGLNEQFF
TGTGCCAGCAGTTTACGGGGTGGGGGGTTAAATGAGCAGTTCTTC
>TRBV7-3|NA|TRBD1|TRBJ2-1
CASSPIGQGAGYEQFF
TGTGCCAGCAGCCCCATTGGACAGGGGGCGGGGTATGAGCAGTTCTTC
>TRBV6-2/TRBV6-3|NA|TRBD1|TRBJ1-1
CASSSHGTGIKARLNTEAFF
TGTGCCAGCAGTTCCCACGGGACAGGCATAAAGGCTAGATTGAACACTGAAGCTTTCTTT
>TRBV7-7|NA|NA|TRBJ2-1
CASSLAANTNEQFF
TGTGCTAGCAGCTTAGCGGCCAACACCAATGAGCAGTTCTTC
>TRBV7-2|NA|TRBD2|TRBJ2-1
CASSELAGKYNEQFF
TGTGCCAGCAGCGAACTAGCGGGGAAATACAATGAGCAGTTCTTC
>TRBV2|NA|NA|TRBJ1-3
CASRPTGNGNTIYF
TGTGCCAGCAGACCCACAGGGAACGGAAACACCATATATTTT
>TRBV5-1|NA|TRBD1|TRBJ2-2
CASSAPLGQTNTGELFF
TGCGCCAGCAGCGCTCCATTGGGACAGACGAACACCGGGGAGCTGTTTTTT
>TRBV18|NA|TRBD2|TRBJ2-2
CASSPRFAGVNTGELFF
TGTGCCAGCTCACCAAGATTTGCGGGGGTGAACACCGGGGAGCTGTTTTTT
>TRBV6-5|NA|NA|TRBJ2-2
CASTSPSVTGELFF
TGTGCCAGCACCTCCCCCAGCGTCACCGGGGAGCTGTTTTTT
>TRBV11-1|NA|NA|TRBJ2-3
CASSVKSRDTQYF
TGTGCCAGCAGCGTCAAAAGTAGAGATACGCAGTATTTT
>TRBV6-5|NA|NA|TRBJ1-6
CASSYGDAGNSPLHF
TGTGCCAGCAGCTACGGGGATGCGGGTAATTCACCCCTCCACTTT
>TRBV5-4|NA|NA|TRBJ2-5
CASSLGLGETQYF
TGTGCCAGCAGCTTGGGACTAGGGGAGACCCAGTACTTC
>TRBV7-8|NA|TRBD2|TRBJ2-6
CASSLLLAGASGANVLTF
TGTGCCAGCAGCTTGTTACTAGCGGGGGCTTCTGGGGCCAACGTCCTGACTTTC
>TRBV2|NA|TRBD1|TRBJ1-5
CASSGGQGGQPQHF
TGTGCCAGCAGTGGGGGACAGGGAGGGCAGCCCCAGCATTTT
>TRBV19|NA|NA|TRBJ2-3
CASSIGGDMQYF
TGTGCCAGTAGTATTGGAGGGGATATGCAGTATTTT
>TRBV6-6|NA|NA|TRBJ1-2
CASSAGRANYGYTF
TGTGCCAGCAGTGCAGGGAGGGCTAACTATGGCTACACCTTC
>TRBV11-2|NA|NA|TRBJ2-2
CASSSLSLAGELFF
TGTGCCAGCAGCTCCCTTTCGTTAGCGGGGGAGCTGTTTTTT
>TRBV6-5|NA|NA|TRBJ2-5
CASTYTDGVETQYF
TGTGCCAGCACCTATACGGACGGGGTGGAGACCCAGTACTTC
>TRBV15|NA|NA|TRBJ2-3
CATSRDPNTDTQYF
TGTGCCACCAGCAGAGACCCTAACACAGATACGCAGTATTTT
>TRBV5-6|NA|NA|TRBJ1-6
CASSLGHYNSPLHF
TGTGCCAGCAGCTTGGGACACTATAATTCACCCCTCCACTTT
>TRBV14|few|TRBD1|TRBJ1-2
CASSSGDSLYGYTF
TGTGCCAGCAGCTCGGGGGACAGTCTCTATGGCTACACCTTC
>TRBV10-3|once|NA|TRBJ1-2
CAISENRDYGYTF
TGTGCCATCAGTGAGAACAGGGACTATGGCTACACCTTC
>TRBV18|NA|NA|TRBJ2-1
CASSRGGADQWFF
TGTGCCAGCTCACGGGGGGGCGCGGATCAGTGGTTCTTC
>TRBV3-1/TRBV3-2|NA|NA|TRBJ1-2
CASSPRGGLDGYTF
TGTGCCAGCAGCCCCAGGGGTGGTTTAGATGGCTACACCTTC
>TRBV5-1|NA|NA|TRBJ1-4
CASSGTTNEKLFF
TGCGCCAGCTCCGGGACAACTAATGAAAAACTGTTTTTT
>TRBV7-6|few|TRBD1|TRBJ2-2
CASRGTANTGELFF
TGTGCCAGCAGGGGGACAGCGAACACCGGGGAGCTGTTTTTT
>TRBV24-1|once|NA|TRBJ2-7
CATSDRGDTHNEQYF
TGTGCCACCAGTGACCGTGGGGACACCCATAACGAGCAGTACTTC
>TRBV5-5|NA|NA|TRBJ2-6
CASSWAYSGANVLTF
TGTGCCAGCAGTTGGGCGTACTCTGGGGCCAACGTCCTGACTTTC
>TRBV7-6|NA|TRBD2|TRBJ2-1
CASSRAGGRQFF
TGTGCCAGCAGCCGCGCGGGGGGTAGGCAGTTCTTC
>TRBV9|NA|TRBD1|TRBJ2-3
CASESGGEGDTQYF
TGTGCCAGCGAGTCAGGGGGAGAGGGAGATACGCAGTATTTT
>TRBV7-2|NA|NA|TRBJ2-7
CASSLYQTSGQFSYEQYF
TGTGCCAGCAGCTTATACCAAACTTCCGGACAGTTCTCCTACGAGCAGTACTTC
>TRBV18|NA|TRBD1|TRBJ2-7
CASSPGTERTYEQYF
TGTGCCAGCTCCCCTGGGACAGAACGCACCTACGAGCAGTACTTC
>TRBV2|NA|NA|TRBJ2-7
CASSENGYYEQYF
TGTGCCAGCAGTGAAAACGGTTACTACGAGCAGTACTTC
>TRBV19|NA|NA|TRBJ2-1
CASSISGYMYNEQFF
TGTGCCAGTAGTATTTCAGGGTACATGTACAATGAGCAGTTCTTC